The clone carrying this TCR beta chain came up a few times. The treatment: oral pan-JAK inhibitor, 5-10 mg twice daily. This sample is part of a study of CD8+ T cells in alopecia areata. Following extraction, RNA underwent reverse transcription to cDNA, which served as the sequencing template. Here immunoSEQ multiplex PCR was the method, and the copy in TCRdb shows in-frame clones only, minus some. Of nearly 200,000 clones listed, over 45% are singletons. V was cut by 3 bases and J by 0 bases, with 7 bases left in between. Germline V lookup: CDR1 ENHRY, CDR2 SYGVKD. This CDR3 has 14 residues. The gene calls are TRBV10-3 and TRBJ2-3; tentatively, D is TRBD2 (6 bases). The sequence was collected from a human donor with alopecia areata. This specimen consisted of CD4+ T cells sorted from blood, obtained at week 24, from a patient treated with tofacitinib. Here the CDR3 DNA reads TGTGCCATCAGTGACGGGACTAGCACAGATACGCAGTATTTT. This encodes CAISDGTSTDTQYF.